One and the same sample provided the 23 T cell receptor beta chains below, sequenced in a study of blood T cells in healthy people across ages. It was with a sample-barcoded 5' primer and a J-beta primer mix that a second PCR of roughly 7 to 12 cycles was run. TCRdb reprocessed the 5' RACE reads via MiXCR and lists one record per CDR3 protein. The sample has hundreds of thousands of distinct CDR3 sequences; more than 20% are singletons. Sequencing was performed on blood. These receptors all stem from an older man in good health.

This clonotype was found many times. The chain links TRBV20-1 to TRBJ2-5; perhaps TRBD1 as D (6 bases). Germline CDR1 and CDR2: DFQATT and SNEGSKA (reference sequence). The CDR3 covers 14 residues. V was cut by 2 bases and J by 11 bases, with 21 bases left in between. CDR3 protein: CSARRPGTSVEQYF. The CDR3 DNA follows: TGCAGTGCTAGACGCCCCGGGACATCGGTGGAGCAGTACTTC.

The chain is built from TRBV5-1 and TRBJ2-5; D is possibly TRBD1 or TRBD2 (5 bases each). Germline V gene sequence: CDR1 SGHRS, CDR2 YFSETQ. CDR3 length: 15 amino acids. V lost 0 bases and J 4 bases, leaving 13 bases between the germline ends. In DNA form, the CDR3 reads TGCGCCAGCAGCTTGGACGCCGGGGCCGGAGAGACCCAGTACTTC. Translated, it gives CASSLDAGAGETQYF.

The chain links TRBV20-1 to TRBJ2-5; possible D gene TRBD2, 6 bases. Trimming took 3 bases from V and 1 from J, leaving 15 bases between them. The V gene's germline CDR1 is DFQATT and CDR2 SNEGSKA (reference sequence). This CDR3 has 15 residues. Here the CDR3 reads CSASSSGRLQETQYF. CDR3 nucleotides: TGCAGTGCTAGTTCCAGCGGGCGACTCCAAGAGACCCAGTACTTC.

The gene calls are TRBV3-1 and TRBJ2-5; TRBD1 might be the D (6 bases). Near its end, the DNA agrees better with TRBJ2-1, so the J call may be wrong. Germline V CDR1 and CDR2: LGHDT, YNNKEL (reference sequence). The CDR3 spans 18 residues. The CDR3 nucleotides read TGTGCCAGCAGCCAAGATCTAACCCGACAGGCCTCAGACGGGGAGCAGTTCTTC. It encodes CASSQDLTRQASDGEQFF.

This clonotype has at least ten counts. CDR3 nucleotides: TGCAGTGCTAGAGTCGGGACATTTAGCACAGATACGCAGTATTTT. Its translation is CSARVGTFSTDTQYF. The chain uses TRBV20-1 and TRBJ2-3; D is possibly TRBD1 (6 bases). There are 15 residues in the CDR3. Per germline, CDR1 DFQATT and CDR2 SNEGSKA (reference sequence). The V and J ends lost 1 base and 0 bases respectively, with 11 bases between them.

DNA for the CDR3: TGTGCCAGCAGTGAAAACAGGGGGCATTTCGAGCAGTACTTC. Encoded protein: CASSENRGHFEQYF. V usage is TRBV25-1 and J usage is TRBJ2-1; TRBD1 aligns across 9 bases. The DNA end is a closer match to TRBJ2-7, so the J assignment may be wrong. This CDR3 is built from 14 residues. The germline V gene has CDR1 MGHDK and CDR2 SYGVNS.

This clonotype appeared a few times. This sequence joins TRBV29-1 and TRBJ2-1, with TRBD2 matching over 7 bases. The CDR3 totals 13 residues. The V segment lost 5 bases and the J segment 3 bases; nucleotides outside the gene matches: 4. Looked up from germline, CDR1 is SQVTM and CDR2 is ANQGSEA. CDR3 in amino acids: CSVRGGSYNEQFF. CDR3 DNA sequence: TGCAGCGTTAGAGGCGGGAGCTACAATGAGCAGTTCTTC.

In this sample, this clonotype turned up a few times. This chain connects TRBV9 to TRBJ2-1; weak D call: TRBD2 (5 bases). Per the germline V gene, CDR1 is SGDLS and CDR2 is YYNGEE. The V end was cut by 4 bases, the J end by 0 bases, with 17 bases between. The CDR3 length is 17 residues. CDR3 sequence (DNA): TGTGCCAGCAGCCTCGGCCGAGGAGGACCCTCCTACAATGAGCAGTTCTTC. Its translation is CASSLGRGGPSYNEQFF.

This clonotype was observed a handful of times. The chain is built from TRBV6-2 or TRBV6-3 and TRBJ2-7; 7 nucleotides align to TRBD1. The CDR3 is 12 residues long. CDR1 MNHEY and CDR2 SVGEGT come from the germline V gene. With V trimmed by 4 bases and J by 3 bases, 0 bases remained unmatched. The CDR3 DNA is TGTGCCAGCAGTTGGGACAGCTACGAGCAGTACTTC. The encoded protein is CASSWDSYEQYF.

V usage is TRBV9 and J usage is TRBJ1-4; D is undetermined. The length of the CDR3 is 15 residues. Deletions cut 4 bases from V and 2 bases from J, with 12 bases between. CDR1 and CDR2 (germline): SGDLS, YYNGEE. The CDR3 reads CASSPRVQTNEKLFF. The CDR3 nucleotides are TGTGCCAGCAGCCCCCGGGTACAGACTAATGAAAAACTGTTTTTT.

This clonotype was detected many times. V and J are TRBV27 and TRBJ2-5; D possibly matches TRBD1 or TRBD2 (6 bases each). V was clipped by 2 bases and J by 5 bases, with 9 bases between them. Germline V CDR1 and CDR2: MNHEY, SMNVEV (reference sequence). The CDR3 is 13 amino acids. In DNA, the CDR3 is TGTGCCAGCAGTTTAAGGAGGGGGGAGACCCAGTACTTC. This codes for CASSLRRGETQYF.

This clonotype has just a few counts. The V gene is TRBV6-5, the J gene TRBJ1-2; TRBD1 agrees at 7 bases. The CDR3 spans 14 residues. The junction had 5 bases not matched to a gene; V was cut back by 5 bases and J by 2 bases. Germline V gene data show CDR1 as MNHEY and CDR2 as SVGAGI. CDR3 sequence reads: CASSTTGYNYGYTF. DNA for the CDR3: TGTGCCAGCAGTACGACAGGGTACAACTATGGCTACACCTTC.

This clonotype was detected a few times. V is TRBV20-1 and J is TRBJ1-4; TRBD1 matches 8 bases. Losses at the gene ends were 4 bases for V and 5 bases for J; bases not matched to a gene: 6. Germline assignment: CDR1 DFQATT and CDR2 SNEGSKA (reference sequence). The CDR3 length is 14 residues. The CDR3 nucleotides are TGCAGTGCTAAAGGGACAGGAGGAAATGAAAAACTGTTTTTT. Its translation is CSAKGTGGNEKLFF.

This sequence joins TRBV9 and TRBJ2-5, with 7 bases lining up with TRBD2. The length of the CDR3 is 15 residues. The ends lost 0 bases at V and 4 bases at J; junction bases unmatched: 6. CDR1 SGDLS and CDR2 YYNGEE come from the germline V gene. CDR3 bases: TGTGCCAGCAGCGTAGTGGGACTACCTCGAGAGACCCAGTACTTC. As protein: CASSVVGLPRETQYF.

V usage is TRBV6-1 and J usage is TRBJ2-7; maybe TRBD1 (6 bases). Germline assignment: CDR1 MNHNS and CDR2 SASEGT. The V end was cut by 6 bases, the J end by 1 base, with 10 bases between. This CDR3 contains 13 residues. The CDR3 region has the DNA TGTGCCAGCAGGAGGGACAAGTCCTACGAGCAGTACTTC. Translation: CASRRDKSYEQYF.

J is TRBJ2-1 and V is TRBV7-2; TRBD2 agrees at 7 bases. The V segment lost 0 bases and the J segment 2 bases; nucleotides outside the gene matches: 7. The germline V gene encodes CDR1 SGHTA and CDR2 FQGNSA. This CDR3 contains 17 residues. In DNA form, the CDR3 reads TGTGCCAGCAGCTTAGCGTCATTAGCGGGCCCCTACAATGAGCAGTTCTTC. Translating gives CASSLASLAGPYNEQFF.

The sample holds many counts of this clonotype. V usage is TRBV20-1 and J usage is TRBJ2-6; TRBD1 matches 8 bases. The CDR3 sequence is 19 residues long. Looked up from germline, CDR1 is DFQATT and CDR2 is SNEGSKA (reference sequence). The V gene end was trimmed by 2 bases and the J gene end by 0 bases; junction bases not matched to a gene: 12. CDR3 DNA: TGCAGTGCTAGAACAGGGGGGTTAGGCGAGCACTCTGGGGCCAACGTCCTGACTTTC. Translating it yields CSARTGGLGEHSGANVLTF.

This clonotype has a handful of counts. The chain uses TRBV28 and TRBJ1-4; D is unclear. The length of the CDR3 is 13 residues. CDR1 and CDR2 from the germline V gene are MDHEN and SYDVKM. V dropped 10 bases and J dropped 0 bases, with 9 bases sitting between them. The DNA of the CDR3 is TGTGCCACCTACACGGCAACTAATGAAAAACTGTTTTTT. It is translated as CATYTATNEKLFF.

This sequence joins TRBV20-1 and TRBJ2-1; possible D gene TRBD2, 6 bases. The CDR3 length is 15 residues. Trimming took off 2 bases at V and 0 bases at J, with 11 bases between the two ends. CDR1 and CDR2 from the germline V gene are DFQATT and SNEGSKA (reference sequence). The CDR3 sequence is CSARPGSGSYNEQFF. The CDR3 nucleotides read TGCAGTGCTAGACCCGGGAGCGGCTCCTACAATGAGCAGTTCTTC.

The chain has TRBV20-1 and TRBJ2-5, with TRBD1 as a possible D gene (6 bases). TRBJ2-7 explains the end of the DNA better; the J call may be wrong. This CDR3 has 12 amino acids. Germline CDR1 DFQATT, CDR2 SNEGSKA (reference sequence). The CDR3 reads CSASPRGYEQYF. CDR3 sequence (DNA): TGCAGTGCTAGTCCCAGGGGTTACGAGCAGTACTTC.

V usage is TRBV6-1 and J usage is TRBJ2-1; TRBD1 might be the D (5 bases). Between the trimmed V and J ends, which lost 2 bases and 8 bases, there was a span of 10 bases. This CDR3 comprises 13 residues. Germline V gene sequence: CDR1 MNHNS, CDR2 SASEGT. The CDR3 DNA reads TGTGCCAGCAGTGAAATCTGGGGCGATGAGCAGTTCTTC. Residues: CASSEIWGDEQFF.

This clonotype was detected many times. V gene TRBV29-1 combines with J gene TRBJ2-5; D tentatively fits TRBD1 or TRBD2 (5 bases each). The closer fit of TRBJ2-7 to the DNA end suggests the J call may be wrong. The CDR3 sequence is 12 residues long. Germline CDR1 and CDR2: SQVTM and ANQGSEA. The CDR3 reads CSARLVRGEQYF. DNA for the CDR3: TGCAGCGCTCGGCTCGTGAGGGGCGAGCAGTACTTC.

CDR3 bases: TGTGCCACCAGCAGAAAGCGGAGCACAGATACGCAGTATTTT. Translating it yields CATSRKRSTDTQYF. This sequence joins TRBV15 and TRBJ2-3; the D gene is possibly TRBD2 (5 bases). CDR3 length: 14 residues. Trimming left V 2 bases short and J 0 bases short, with 6 bases between. Germline V gene data show CDR1 as LNHNV and CDR2 as YYDKDF (reference sequence).